This T cell receptor beta chain was observed in a study of CD8+CD57+ T cells in acquired aplastic anemia. On the study more broadly: On average, sorted CD4+ and CD8+ cells gave approximately 3 ug of DNA.

Notes on this clonotype: No antigen is known for it.

The germline CDR1 and CDR2 sequences are DFQATT and SNEGSKA (reference sequence). The CDR3 totals 13 residues. Trimming pared 2 bases from V and 5 bases from J, leaving 12 bases between. Broader study findings: In common between the patients and the controls were around 29 CD8+ CDR3 sequences.

Those patients picked for sequencing had displayed CD8+CD57+ cell expansion on flow cytometry. Each patient carried a diagnosis of severe acquired aplastic anemia. Blood sampling was performed on the patients, and none of them had received therapy by then. The template used for profiling TCR beta VDJ and CDR3 was genomic DNA. TCRdb re-analysed the reads in MiXCR, keeping a single row per CDR3 protein. The profile shows some 180,000 distinct CDR3 sequences, roughly 65% of them singletons. Sequencing used sorted CD4+, CD8+, or CD8+CD57+ T cells (not recorded which) from PBMCs. This receptor was taken from a human donor with aplastic anemia. The chain has TRBV20-1 and TRBJ2-5, with D tentatively TRBD2 (6 bases). CDR3 sequence (DNA): TGCAGTGCTAGACTAGACGCGGGGGAGACCCAGTACTTC. Protein sequence: CSARLDAGETQYF.